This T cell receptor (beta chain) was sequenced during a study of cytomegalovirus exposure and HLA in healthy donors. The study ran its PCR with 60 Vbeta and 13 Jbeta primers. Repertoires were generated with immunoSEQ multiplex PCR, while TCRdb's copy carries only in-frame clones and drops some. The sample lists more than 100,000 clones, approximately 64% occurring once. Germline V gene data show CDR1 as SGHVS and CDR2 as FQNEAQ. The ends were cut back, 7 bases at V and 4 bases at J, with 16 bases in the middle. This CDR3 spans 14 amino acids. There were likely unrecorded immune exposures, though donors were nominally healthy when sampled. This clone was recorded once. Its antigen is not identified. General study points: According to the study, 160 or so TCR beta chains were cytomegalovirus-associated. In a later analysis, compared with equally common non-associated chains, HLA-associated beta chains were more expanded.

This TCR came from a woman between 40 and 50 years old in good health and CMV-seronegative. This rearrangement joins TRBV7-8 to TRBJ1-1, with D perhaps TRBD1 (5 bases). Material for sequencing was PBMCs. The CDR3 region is CASNPRGFRTEAFF. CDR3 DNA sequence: TGTGCCAGCAACCCCCGGGGGTTTCGCACTGAAGCTTTCTTT.